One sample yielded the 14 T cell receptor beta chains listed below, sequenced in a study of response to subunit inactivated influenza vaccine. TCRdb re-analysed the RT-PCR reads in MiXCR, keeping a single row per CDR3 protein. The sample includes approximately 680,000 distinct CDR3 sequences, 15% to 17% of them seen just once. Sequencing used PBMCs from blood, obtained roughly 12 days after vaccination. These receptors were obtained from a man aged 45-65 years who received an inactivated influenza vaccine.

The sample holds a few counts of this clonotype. The CDR3 loop is CSARLSIPGGTQYF. For the CDR3, the DNA is TGCAGTGCTAGACTTTCTATACCGGGAGGTACGCAGTATTTT. The chain uses TRBV20-1 and TRBJ2-3; 7 bases line up with TRBD2. Germline CDR1 DFQATT, CDR2 SNEGSKA (reference sequence). This CDR3 comprises 14 residues. Trimming cost V 2 bases and J 8 bases; bases outside gene matches: 10.

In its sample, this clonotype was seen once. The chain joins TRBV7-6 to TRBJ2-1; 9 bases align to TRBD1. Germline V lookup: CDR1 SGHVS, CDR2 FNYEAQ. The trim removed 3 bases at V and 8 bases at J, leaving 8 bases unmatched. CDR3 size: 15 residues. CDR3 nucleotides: TGTGCCAGCAGCTTGGCCGGGACAGGGAGCGATGAGCAGTTCTTC. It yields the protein CASSLAGTGSDEQFF.

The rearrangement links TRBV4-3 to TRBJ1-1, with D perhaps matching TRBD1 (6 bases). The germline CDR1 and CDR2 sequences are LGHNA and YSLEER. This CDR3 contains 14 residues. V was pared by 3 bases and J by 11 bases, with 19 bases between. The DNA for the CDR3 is TGCGCCAGCAGCCAGGAGACTGACAGGAACTACGCTTTCTTT. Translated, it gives CASSQETDRNYAFF.

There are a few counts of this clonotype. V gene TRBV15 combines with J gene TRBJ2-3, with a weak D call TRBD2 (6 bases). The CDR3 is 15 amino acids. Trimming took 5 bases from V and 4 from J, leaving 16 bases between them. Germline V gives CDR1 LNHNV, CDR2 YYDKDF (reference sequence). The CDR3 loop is CATSLSGGRADTQYF. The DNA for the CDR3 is TGTGCCACCAGCCTCTCCGGGGGTCGCGCAGATACGCAGTATTTT.

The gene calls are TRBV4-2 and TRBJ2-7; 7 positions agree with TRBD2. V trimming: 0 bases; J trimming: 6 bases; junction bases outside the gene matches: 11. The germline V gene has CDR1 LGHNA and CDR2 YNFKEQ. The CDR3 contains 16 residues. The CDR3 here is CASSQDSGGRGGEQYF. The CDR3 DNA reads TGTGCCAGCAGCCAAGATTCAGGCGGGAGAGGTGGCGAGCAGTACTTC.

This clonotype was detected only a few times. The CDR3 bases are TGCAGTGCCGGCGCGCTAGAAAATACAGATACGCAGTATTTT. As protein: CSAGALENTDTQYF. The rearrangement uses TRBV20-1 and TRBJ2-3, with no clear D. Germline loops: CDR1 DFQATT, CDR2 SNEGSKA (reference sequence). This CDR3 spans 14 amino acids. V lost 6 bases and J lost 3, with 16 bases in between.

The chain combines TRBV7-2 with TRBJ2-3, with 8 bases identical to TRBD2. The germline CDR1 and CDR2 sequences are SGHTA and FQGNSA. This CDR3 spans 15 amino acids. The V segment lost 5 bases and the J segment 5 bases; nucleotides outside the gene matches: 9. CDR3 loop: CASSKTGGPQDTQYF. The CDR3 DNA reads TGTGCCAGCAGCAAAACGGGAGGGCCTCAAGATACGCAGTATTTT.

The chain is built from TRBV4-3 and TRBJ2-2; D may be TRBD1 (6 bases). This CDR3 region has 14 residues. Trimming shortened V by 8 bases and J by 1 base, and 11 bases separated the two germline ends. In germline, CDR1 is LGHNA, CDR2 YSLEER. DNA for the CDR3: TGCGCCAGCGCGACAGGTTTGAACACCGGGGAGCTGTTTTTT. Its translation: CASATGLNTGELFF.

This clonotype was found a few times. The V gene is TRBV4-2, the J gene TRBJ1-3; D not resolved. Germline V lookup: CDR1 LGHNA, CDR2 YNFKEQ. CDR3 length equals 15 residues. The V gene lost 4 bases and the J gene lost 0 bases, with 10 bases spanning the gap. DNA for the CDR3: TGTGCCAGCAGCCCCCTTTCCGGCTCTGGAAACACCATATATTTT. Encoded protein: CASSPLSGSGNTIYF.

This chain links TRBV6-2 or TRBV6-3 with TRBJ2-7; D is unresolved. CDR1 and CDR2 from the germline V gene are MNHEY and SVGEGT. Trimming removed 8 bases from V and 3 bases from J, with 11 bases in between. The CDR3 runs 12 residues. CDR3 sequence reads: CASPFRVYEQYF. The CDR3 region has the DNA TGTGCCAGCCCCTTCCGGGTCTACGAGCAGTACTTC.

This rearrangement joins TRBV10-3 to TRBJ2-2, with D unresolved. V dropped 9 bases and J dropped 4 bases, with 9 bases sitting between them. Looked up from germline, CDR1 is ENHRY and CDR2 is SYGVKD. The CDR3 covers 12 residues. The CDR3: CAIGPSTGELFF. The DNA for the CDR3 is TGTGCCATAGGACCCTCCACCGGGGAGCTGTTTTTT.

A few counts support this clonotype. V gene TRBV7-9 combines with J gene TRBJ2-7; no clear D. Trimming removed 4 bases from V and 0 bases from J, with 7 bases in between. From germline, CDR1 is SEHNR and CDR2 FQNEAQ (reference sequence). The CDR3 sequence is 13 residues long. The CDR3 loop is CASSSPDSYEQYF. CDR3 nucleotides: TGTGCCAGCAGCTCCCCAGACTCCTACGAGCAGTACTTC.

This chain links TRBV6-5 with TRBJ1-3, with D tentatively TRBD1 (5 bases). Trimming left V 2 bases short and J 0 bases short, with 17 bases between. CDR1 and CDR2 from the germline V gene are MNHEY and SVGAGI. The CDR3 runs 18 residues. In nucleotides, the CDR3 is TGTGCCAGCAGTTACAGCGATCAAGGGGCGTCCTCTGGAAACACCATATATTTT. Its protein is CASSYSDQGASSGNTIYF.

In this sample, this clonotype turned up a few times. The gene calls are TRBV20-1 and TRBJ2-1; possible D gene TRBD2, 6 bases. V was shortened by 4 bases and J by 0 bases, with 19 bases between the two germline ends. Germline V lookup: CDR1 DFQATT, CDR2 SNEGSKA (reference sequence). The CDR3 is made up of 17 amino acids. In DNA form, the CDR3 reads TGCAGTGCTATTTTCGGAGAGTGGCGGGGCTCCTACAATGAGCAGTTCTTC. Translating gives CSAIFGEWRGSYNEQFF.